The 5 T cell receptor beta chains in this list originate from one sample, sequenced in a study of Graves' ophthalmopathy and Graves' hyperthyroidism. Scientists amplified the TCR beta CDR3 regions from RNA transcripts. In the first round, RT-PCR was carried out with HTBI primers, and a multiplex PCR formed the second round. TCRdb called the multiplex PCR reads again in MiXCR, with one record for every CDR3 protein. The repertoire consists of about 740,000 distinct CDR3 sequences, with roughly 40% occurring once and the leading ten covering 44%. Sequencing was carried out using peripheral blood. The source of these receptors is an adult man with Graves' ophthalmopathy.

The chain uses TRBV9 and TRBJ1-1, with 11 bases fitting TRBD1. Germline V gene lookup returns CDR1 SGDLS and CDR2 YYNGEE. The CDR3 is made up of 15 amino acids. Trimming cost V 0 bases and J 10 bases; bases outside gene matches: 8. The CDR3: CASSVDLSGTGGAFF. The DNA of the CDR3 is TGTGCCAGCAGCGTAGATCTATCCGGGACAGGGGGAGCTTTCTTT.

In the case of this clonotype: A much more abundant neighbour one base away suggests this may be a read error. The chain employs TRBV10-3 and TRBJ2-5, with a weak D call TRBD1 (5 bases). The CDR3 covers 13 residues. Germline V lookup: CDR1 ENHRY, CDR2 SYGVKD. Trimming left V 4 bases short and J 2 bases short, with 8 bases between. The CDR3 here is CAISGGRQETQYF. CDR3 coding DNA: TGTGCCATCAGTGGGGGCAGGCAAGAGACCCAGTACTTC.

This clonotype was recorded at least ten times. This chain uses TRBV10-3 with TRBJ1-2; D gene unclear. The V and J ends lost 3 bases and 2 bases respectively, with 7 bases between them. From germline, CDR1 is ENHRY and CDR2 SYGVKD. The CDR3 runs to 13 residues. The CDR3 region has the DNA TGTGCCATCAGTGACATTAACAACTATGGCTACACCTTC. This translates into CAISDINNYGYTF.

The chain couples TRBV27 to TRBJ1-5, with unresolved D. V lost 5 bases and J lost 1, with 15 bases in between. The CDR3 sequence is 16 residues long. Germline values: CDR1 MNHEY, CDR2 SMNVEV (reference sequence). The DNA of the CDR3 is TGTGCCAGCAGTCCCCTCTTGCCGAGCAGCAATCAGCCCCAGCATTTT. Translated: CASSPLLPSSNQPQHF.

Many counts were recorded for this clonotype. The chain employs TRBV7-2 and TRBJ2-5; no definite D call. This CDR3 has 13 residues. Germline V gene data show CDR1 as SGHTA and CDR2 as FQGNSA. The V end was cut by 0 bases, the J end by 5 bases, with 7 bases between. The DNA of the CDR3 is TGTGCCAGCAGCTTAGCTATATCTGAGACCCAGTACTTC. Residues: CASSLAISETQYF.